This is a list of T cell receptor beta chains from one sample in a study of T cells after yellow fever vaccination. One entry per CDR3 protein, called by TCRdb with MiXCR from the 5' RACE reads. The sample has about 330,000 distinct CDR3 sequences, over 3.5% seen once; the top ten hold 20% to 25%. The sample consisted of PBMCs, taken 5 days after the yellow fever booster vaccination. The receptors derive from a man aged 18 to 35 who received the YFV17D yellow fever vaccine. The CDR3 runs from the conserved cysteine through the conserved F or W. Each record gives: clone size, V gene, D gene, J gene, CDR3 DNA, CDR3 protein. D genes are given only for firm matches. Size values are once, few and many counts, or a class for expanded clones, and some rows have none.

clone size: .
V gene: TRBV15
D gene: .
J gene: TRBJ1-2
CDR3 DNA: TGTGCCACCAGCGAAACCCAGAGGGACAAAGGCTACACCTTC
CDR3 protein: CATSETQRDKGYTF

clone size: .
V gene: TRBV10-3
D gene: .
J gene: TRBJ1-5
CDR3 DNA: TGTGCCATCAGTGACCCCTCACAGGGCGGAGGCAATCAGCCCCAGCATTTT
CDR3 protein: CAISDPSQGGGNQPQHF

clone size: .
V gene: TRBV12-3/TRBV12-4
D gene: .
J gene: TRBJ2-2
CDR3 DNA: TGTGCCAGCGCGCGTTTCGCCGGGGAGCTGTTTTTT
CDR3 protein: CASARFAGELFF

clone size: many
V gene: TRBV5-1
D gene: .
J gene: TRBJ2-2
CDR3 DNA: TGCGCCAGCAGCTTGTCTAGCTACACCGGGGAGCTGTTTTTT
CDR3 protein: CASSLSSYTGELFF

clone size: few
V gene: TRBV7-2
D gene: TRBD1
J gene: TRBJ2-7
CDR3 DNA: TGTGCCAGCAGCCTGGACAGGGGCGAGCAGTACTTC
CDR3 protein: CASSLDRGEQYF

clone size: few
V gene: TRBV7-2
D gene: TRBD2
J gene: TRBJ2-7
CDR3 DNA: TGTGCCAGCAGCTCGGGACTAGCGGGATTCTACGAGCAGTACTTC
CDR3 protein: CASSSGLAGFYEQYF

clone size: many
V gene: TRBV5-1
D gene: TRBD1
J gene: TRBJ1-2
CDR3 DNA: TGCGCCAGCAGCCCTGGACAGGTTTTTGCTAACTATGGCTACACCTTC
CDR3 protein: CASSPGQVFANYGYTF

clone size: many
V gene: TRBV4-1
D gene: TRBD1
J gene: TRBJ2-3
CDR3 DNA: TGCGCCAGCAGCCCACAGACAGGGGTTTCAGATACGCAGTATTTT
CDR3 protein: CASSPQTGVSDTQYF

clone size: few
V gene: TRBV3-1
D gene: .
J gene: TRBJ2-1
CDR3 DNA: TGTGCCAGCAGCCAAGATCATACGGGGGCCTACAATGAGCAGTTCTTC
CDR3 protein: CASSQDHTGAYNEQFF

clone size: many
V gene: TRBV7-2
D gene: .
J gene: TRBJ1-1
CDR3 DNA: TGTGCCAGCAGTCGTAGACCGGGAACTGAAGCTTTCTTT
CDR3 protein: CASSRRPGTEAFF

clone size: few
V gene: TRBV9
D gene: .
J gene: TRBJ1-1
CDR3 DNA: TGTGCCAGCAGCCCACAGGGTGTCCCGGACACTGAAGCTTTCTTT
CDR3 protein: CASSPQGVPDTEAFF

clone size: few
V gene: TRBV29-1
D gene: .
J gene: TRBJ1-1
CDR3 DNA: TGCAGCGTTACAGGTCCGAACACTGAAGCTTTCTTT
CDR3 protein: CSVTGPNTEAFF

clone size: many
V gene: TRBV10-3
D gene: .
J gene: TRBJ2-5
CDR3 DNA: TGTGCCATCAGTGACCCGACAGGCGGGCTGGCCCAGTACTTC
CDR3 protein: CAISDPTGGLAQYF

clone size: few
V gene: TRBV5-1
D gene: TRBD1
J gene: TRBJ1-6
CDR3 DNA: TGCGCCAGCAGCAGCGGGACAGCCGGGGGGCCCCTCCACTTT
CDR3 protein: CASSSGTAGGPLHF

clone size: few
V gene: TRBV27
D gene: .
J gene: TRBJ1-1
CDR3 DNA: TGTGCCAGCAGAGGCAATTCGAACACTGAAGCTTTCTTT
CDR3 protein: CASRGNSNTEAFF

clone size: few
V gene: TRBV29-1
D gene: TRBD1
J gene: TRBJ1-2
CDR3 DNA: TGCAGCGTGACGGGACAGACAACTAACTATGGCTACACCTTC
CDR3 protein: CSVTGQTTNYGYTF

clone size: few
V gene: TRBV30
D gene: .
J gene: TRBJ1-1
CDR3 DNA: TGTGCCTGGAGGTCTGTGGGTTCTGAAGCTTTCTTT
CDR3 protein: CAWRSVGSEAFF